The 23 T cell receptor beta chains reported below all come from one sample, sequenced in a study of T-cell memory formation after mild COVID-19. TCRdb called the 5' RACE reads again in MiXCR, with one record for every CDR3 protein. Seen here are 250,000 to 400,000 distinct CDR3 sequences, over 11% observed once, and the top ten hold roughly a fifth. Sample: PBMCs or a T cell subset sorted from them (not recorded which). Receptor source: a young man who had mild COVID-19 (a few samples of this study predate the infection). Cell type and time point are not known.

In its sample, this clonotype was seen a few times. V usage is TRBV7-2 and J usage is TRBJ1-1, with 10 bases matching TRBD1. The CDR3 has 15 amino acids. The junction had 4 bases not matched to a gene; V was cut back by 5 bases and J by 1 base. Germline CDR1 and CDR2: SGHTA and FQGNSA. CDR3 sequence: CASSTRTGGNTEAFF. DNA for the CDR3: TGTGCCAGCAGCACCCGGACAGGGGGGAACACTGAAGCTTTCTTT.

There are a few counts of this clonotype. This chain joins TRBV10-3 and TRBJ2-7, with 8 bases matching TRBD1. CDR1 is ENHRY, CDR2 SYGVKD, per germline. The CDR3 runs 13 residues. J gave up 5 bases and V 8 bases, and 8 bases lay outside the gene matches. The CDR3 loop reads CAIWEDREDEQYF. As DNA, the CDR3 is TGTGCCATCTGGGAGGACAGGGAAGACGAGCAGTACTTC.

This clonotype has just a few counts. The chain is built from TRBV5-1 and TRBJ2-5; 12 nucleotides align to TRBD2. V gave up 3 bases and J gave up 4 bases; unmatched junction bases: 7. CDR3 length: 16 amino acids. Germline CDR1 and CDR2: SGHRS and YFSETQ. This CDR3 reads CASSSPSGGAGETQYF. CDR3 sequence (DNA): TGCGCCAGCAGCTCCCCTAGCGGGGGGGCCGGAGAGACCCAGTACTTC. Looking up the rest from reference TRBV5-1 and TRBJ2-5 gives the full variable domain: KAGVTQTPRYLIKTRGQQVTLSCSPISGHRSVSWYQQTPGQGLQFLFEYFSETQRNKGNFPGRFSGRQFSNSRSEMNVSTLELGDSALYLCASSSPSGGAGETQYFGPGTRLLVL.

This clonotype showed up just a few times. The chain has TRBV6-5 and TRBJ2-1, with a possible D match to TRBD1 (6 bases). The CDR3 spans 15 residues. Deletions cut 2 bases from V and 2 bases from J, with 10 bases between. The germline V gene has CDR1 MNHEY and CDR2 SVGAGI. CDR3 coding DNA: TGTGCCAGCAGTTACGGGGCAGGGGCCTACAATGAGCAGTTCTTC. It codes for CASSYGAGAYNEQFF.

This clonotype was picked up a small number of times. The chain links TRBV18 to TRBJ2-3; D gene ambiguous. Germline V gene data show CDR1 as KGHSH and CDR2 as LQKENI. This CDR3 has 13 residues. Trimming stripped 2 bases from V and 4 bases from J, with 7 bases between. This chain's CDR3 is CASSPLIPDTQYF. The CDR3 region has the DNA TGTGCCAGCTCACCATTGATCCCAGATACGCAGTATTTT.

This clonotype was found many times. This CDR3 reads CASSPGTRSEQFF. CDR3 nucleotides: TGTGCCAGCAGCCCCGGGACTAGGAGTGAGCAGTTCTTC. This chain uses TRBV7-3 with TRBJ2-1; 8 bases agree with TRBD2. The CDR3 loop spans 13 amino acids. V was clipped by 5 bases and J by 9 bases; unmatched bases: 6. Germline V gene data show CDR1 as SGHTA and CDR2 as FQGTGA.

There are a few counts of this clonotype. In nucleotides, the CDR3 is TGTGCCAGCAGCCAAGGGCCGGCGGGCTACACCTTC. It translates to CASSQGPAGYTF. The rearrangement links TRBV4-2 to TRBJ1-2, with D hard to call. The V gene lost 1 base and the J gene lost 8 bases, with 8 bases spanning the gap. Germline loops: CDR1 LGHNA, CDR2 YNFKEQ. This CDR3 is built from 12 residues.

This clonotype was observed a few times. This chain joins TRBV21-1 and TRBJ2-1; the table's D call, TRBD1, has no DNA check behind it. TRBV21-1 is assigned pseudogene status. The CDR3 contains 16 residues. The CDR3 coding sequence is TGTGCCAGCAGCAAAGGCCCTGGGGACTCCCACAATGAGCAGTTCTTC. It is translated as CASSKGPGDSHNEQFF.

The rearrangement joins TRBV7-9 to TRBJ2-2; a possible D gene is TRBD2 (6 bases). V was clipped by 4 bases and J by 1 base, with 10 bases between them. Per the germline V gene, CDR1 is SEHNR and CDR2 is FQNEAQ (reference sequence). This CDR3 contains 15 residues. The CDR3 reads CASSWGVRNTGELFF. In DNA, the CDR3 is TGTGCCAGCAGCTGGGGGGTGAGGAACACCGGGGAGCTGTTTTTT.

The V and J genes are TRBV13 and TRBJ1-1; D perhaps matches TRBD1 (5 bases). There are 12 residues in the CDR3. Germline V gives CDR1 PRHDT, CDR2 FYEKMQ (reference sequence). The V end lost 5 bases, the J end lost 6 bases, and 10 bases lay between the germline ends. The CDR3 reads CASSTARAEAFF. The DNA of the CDR3 is TGTGCCAGCAGCACCGCCAGGGCTGAAGCTTTCTTT.

The chain carries TRBV29-1 and TRBJ2-5; TRBD1 matches at 7 bases. V shed 6 bases and J 3 bases; nucleotides not matched to a gene: 7. Germline CDR1 SQVTM, CDR2 ANQGSEA. The CDR3 consists of 13 residues. CDR3 residues: CSVETGIKETQYF. The CDR3 DNA follows: TGCAGCGTGGAGACAGGGATCAAAGAGACCCAGTACTTC.

This clonotype was seen a few times. This rearrangement joins TRBV15 to TRBJ2-3; 9 bases fit TRBD1. Trimming cost V 3 bases and J 6 bases; bases outside gene matches: 7. Germline CDR1 reads LNHNV; CDR2 reads YYDKDF (reference sequence). The CDR3 sequence is 15 residues long. This CDR3 is CATSRPGQGPDTQYF. The CDR3 DNA sequence: TGTGCCACCAGCAGGCCAGGACAGGGGCCGGATACGCAGTATTTT.

This clonotype was counted a few times. V is TRBV12-3 or TRBV12-4 and J is TRBJ1-1, with a weak D call TRBD1 (6 bases). The CDR3 spans 13 residues. V was trimmed by 8 bases and J by 4 bases, leaving 14 bases between them. This CDR3 reads CASQQGPGTEAFF. The CDR3 DNA reads TGTGCCAGCCAGCAGGGGCCGGGCACTGAAGCTTTCTTT.

The chain employs TRBV12-3 or TRBV12-4 and TRBJ1-2, with 8 bases fitting TRBD1. The CDR3 loop spans 11 amino acids. The V and J ends lost 3 bases and 13 bases, in that order; junction bases with no gene match: 4. The CDR3 spells CASSFGDRRTF. The CDR3 region has the DNA TGTGCCAGCAGTTTCGGGGACAGGCGCACCTTC.

The chain uses TRBV5-1 and TRBJ2-1; D may be TRBD2 (6 bases). The CDR3 totals 15 residues. Germline V gene data show CDR1 as SGHRS and CDR2 as YFSETQ. V dropped 2 bases and J dropped 8 bases, with 17 bases sitting between them. CDR3 coding DNA: TGCGCCAGCAGCTTATTCGGGGGAGGAGGCTATGAGCAGTTCTTC. Amino acid sequence: CASSLFGGGGYEQFF.

This clonotype was counted between two and nine times. This chain connects TRBV4-1 to TRBJ2-1, with a weak D call TRBD2 (6 bases). Per the germline V gene, CDR1 is MGHRA and CDR2 is YSYEKL. V lost 8 bases and J 7 bases, leaving 21 bases between the germline ends. The CDR3 is 15 residues long. The CDR3 nucleotides read TGCGCCAGCCGGCGTTCGGCGGGGTTGGGGAATGAGCAGTTCTTC. This encodes CASRRSAGLGNEQFF.

This sequence joins TRBV7-2 and TRBJ2-5; D call uncertain. The germline gives CDR1 SGHTA, CDR2 FQGNSA. CDR3 length: 13 amino acids. Between the trimmed V and J ends, which lost 0 bases and 13 bases, there was a span of 15 bases. The CDR3 spells CASSLASLGISYF. The CDR3 DNA is TGTGCCAGCAGCTTAGCGTCCCTAGGGATTTCGTACTTC.

This clonotype came up a few times. The chain links TRBV6-6 to TRBJ2-7; D gene uncertain. CDR3 size: 14 residues. Trimming took 6 bases from V and 7 from J, leaving 19 bases between them. Germline CDR1 reads MNHNY; CDR2 reads SVGAGI (reference sequence). The DNA of the CDR3 is TGTGCCAGCAGACAAACCCCGGGCCCCGGGGAGCAGTACGTC. It specifies CASRQTPGPGEQYV.

V and J are TRBV20-1 and TRBJ2-2, with a possible D match to TRBD2 (5 bases). The germline V and J ends were trimmed by 3 bases and 10 bases, with 21 bases remaining between them. CDR1 and CDR2 (germline): DFQATT, SNEGSKA (reference sequence). The CDR3 is 15 residues long. The CDR3 nucleotides read TGCAGTGCTAGGTACCTGGGGAGCTGGGCAACGGAGCTGTTTTTT. It is translated as CSARYLGSWATELFF.

The chain has TRBV20-1 and TRBJ1-4; D perhaps matches TRBD1 (6 bases). CDR1 and CDR2 from the germline V gene are DFQATT and SNEGSKA (reference sequence). V was shortened by 5 bases and J by 10 bases, with 20 bases between the two germline ends. This CDR3 spans 14 amino acids. The chain's CDR3 is CSAYTGMYFGKLFF. Written as DNA, the CDR3 is TGCAGTGCTTATACAGGGATGTATTTTGGAAAACTGTTTTTT.

The rearrangement joins TRBV27 to TRBJ2-6, with D uncertain. Germline assignment: CDR1 MNHEY and CDR2 SMNVEV (reference sequence). This CDR3 contains 13 residues. Trimming shortened V by 6 bases and J by 3 bases, and 6 bases separated the two germline ends. For the CDR3, the DNA is TGTGCCAGCAGCAGGTTTGGGGCCAACGTCCTGACTTTC. Translation gives CASSRFGANVLTF.

The chain links TRBV20-1 to TRBJ2-7; D could derive from TRBD1 or TRBD2 (5 bases each). The V gene's germline CDR1 is DFQATT and CDR2 SNEGSKA (reference sequence). V lost 2 bases to trimming and J lost 3 bases, with 11 bases between them. The CDR3 runs 13 residues. This CDR3 is CSARKGRNYEQYV. The CDR3 region has the DNA TGCAGTGCTAGAAAGGGACGGAACTACGAGCAGTACGTC.

This chain uses TRBV7-9 with TRBJ2-1; no clear D gene. V dropped 5 bases and J dropped 8 bases, with 13 bases sitting between them. CDR3 length equals 13 residues. CDR1 is SEHNR and CDR2 is FQNEAQ in the germline V gene (reference sequence). DNA for the CDR3: TGTGCCAGCAGCCCGGAACGGCTGGATGAGCAGTTCTTC. This sequence encodes CASSPERLDEQFF.